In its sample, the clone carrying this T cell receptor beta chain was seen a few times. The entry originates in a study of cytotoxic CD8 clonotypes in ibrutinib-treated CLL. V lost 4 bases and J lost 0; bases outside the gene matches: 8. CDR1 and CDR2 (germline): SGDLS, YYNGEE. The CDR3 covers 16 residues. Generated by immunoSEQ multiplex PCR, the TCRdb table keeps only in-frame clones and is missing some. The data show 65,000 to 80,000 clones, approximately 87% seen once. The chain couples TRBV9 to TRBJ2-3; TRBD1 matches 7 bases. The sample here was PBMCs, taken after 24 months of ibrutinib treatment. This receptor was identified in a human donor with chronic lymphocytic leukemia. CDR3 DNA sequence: TGTGCCAGCAGCCGACAGGGTGGCACTAGCACAGATACGCAGTATTTT. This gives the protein CASSRQGGTSTDTQYF.